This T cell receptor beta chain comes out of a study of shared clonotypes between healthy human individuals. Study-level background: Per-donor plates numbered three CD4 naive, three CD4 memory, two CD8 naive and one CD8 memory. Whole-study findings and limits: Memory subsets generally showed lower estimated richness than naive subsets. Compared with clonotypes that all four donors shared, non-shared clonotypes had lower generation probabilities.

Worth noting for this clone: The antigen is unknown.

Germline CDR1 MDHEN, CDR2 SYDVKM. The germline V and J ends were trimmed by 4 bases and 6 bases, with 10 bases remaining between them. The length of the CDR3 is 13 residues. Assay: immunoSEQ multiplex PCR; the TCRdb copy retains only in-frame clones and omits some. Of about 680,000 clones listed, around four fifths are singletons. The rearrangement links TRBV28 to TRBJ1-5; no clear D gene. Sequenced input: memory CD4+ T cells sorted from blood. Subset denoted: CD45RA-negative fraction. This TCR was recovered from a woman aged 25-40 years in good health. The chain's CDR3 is CASSSGYRQPQHF. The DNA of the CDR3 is TGTGCCAGCAGTTCCGGGTACCGTCAGCCCCAGCATTTT.